This is a list of T cell receptor beta chains from one sample in a study of shared clonotypes between healthy human individuals. Measured with immunoSEQ multiplex PCR; TCRdb has only the in-frame clones, and not every one. The sample gives roughly 2.4 million clones, about 94% of which show up once; approximately 0.13% is in the top ten. Material: naive CD4+ T cells sorted from blood. The receptors were gathered from a young man in good health. Both conserved end residues are part of each CDR3. The D gene is left open where the match is weak. The size of a clone is reported for some rows only, either as once, few or many, or as a class for expanded clones.

len,j_gene,abundance,v_gene,d_gene,CDR3aa,CDR3nt
15,TRBJ1-1,NA,TRBV2,NA,CASSSTGPMNTEAFF,TGTGCCAGCAGTTCCACGGGACCCATGAACACTGAAGCTTTCTTT
14,TRBJ2-5,NA,TRBV7-9,NA,CASSSDPAQETQYF,TGTGCCAGCAGCTCAGACCCTGCCCAAGAGACCCAGTACTTC
15,TRBJ2-3,NA,TRBV13,TRBD2,CASSPREPPRNTQYF,TGTGCCAGCAGCCCGCGGGAGCCCCCGCGGAATACGCAGTATTTT
13,TRBJ1-3,NA,TRBV6-6,TRBD1,CASSRQGSNTIYF,TGTGCCAGCAGCCGACAGGGGTCAAACACCATATATTTT
16,TRBJ1-2,NA,TRBV25-1,NA,CASSEIVGGGVDGYTF,TGTGCCAGCAGTGAAATCGTAGGAGGCGGGGTGGACGGCTACACCTTC
14,TRBJ1-2,NA,TRBV18,TRBD1,CASSSGQEVYGYTF,TGTGCCAGCTCATCTGGACAGGAAGTCTATGGCTACACCTTC
15,TRBJ2-1,NA,TRBV28,NA,CASSPGGQGRNEQFF,TGTGCCAGCAGCCCTGGGGGGCAGGGTAGGAATGAGCAGTTCTTC
14,TRBJ2-5,once,TRBV10-3,NA,CAISESGAGETQYF,TGTGCCATCAGTGAGTCGGGGGCGGGAGAGACCCAGTACTTC
14,TRBJ1-2,NA,TRBV5-1,NA,CASSLGTESYGYTF,TGCGCCAGCAGCTTGGGGACAGAAAGCTATGGCTACACCTTC
15,TRBJ2-7,NA,TRBV2,NA,CASKVRDAYSYEQYF,TGTGCCAGCAAGGTTCGGGACGCCTACTCCTACGAGCAGTACTTC
14,TRBJ2-5,NA,TRBV30,TRBD2,CAWSRGGGYETQYF,TGTGCCTGGAGTCGGGGGGGAGGGTACGAGACCCAGTACTTC
17,TRBJ2-1,NA,TRBV4-2,TRBD1,CASSRQGQGFSYNEQFF,TGTGCCAGCAGCCGACAGGGACAGGGTTTTTCCTACAATGAGCAGTTCTTC
15,TRBJ2-5,NA,TRBV18,TRBD2,CASSPGLAGRETQYF,TGTGCCAGCTCACCGGGACTAGCGGGACGAGAGACCCAGTACTTC
12,TRBJ1-1,NA,TRBV6-1,NA,CASSAGNTEAFF,TGTGCCAGCTCGGCCGGAAACACTGAAGCTTTCTTT
16,TRBJ1-6,NA,TRBV5-8,NA,CASSLAGATSVRPLHF,TGTGCCAGCAGCTTGGCAGGGGCCACCTCGGTGCGACCCCTCCACTTT
15,TRBJ2-5,NA,TRBV18,NA,CASSPNRLVQETQYF,TGTGCCAGCTCACCCAACCGACTGGTACAAGAGACCCAGTACTTC
15,TRBJ2-1,NA,TRBV28,NA,CASSPARVSYNEQFF,TGTGCCAGCAGTCCTGCACGGGTCTCCTACAATGAGCAGTTCTTC